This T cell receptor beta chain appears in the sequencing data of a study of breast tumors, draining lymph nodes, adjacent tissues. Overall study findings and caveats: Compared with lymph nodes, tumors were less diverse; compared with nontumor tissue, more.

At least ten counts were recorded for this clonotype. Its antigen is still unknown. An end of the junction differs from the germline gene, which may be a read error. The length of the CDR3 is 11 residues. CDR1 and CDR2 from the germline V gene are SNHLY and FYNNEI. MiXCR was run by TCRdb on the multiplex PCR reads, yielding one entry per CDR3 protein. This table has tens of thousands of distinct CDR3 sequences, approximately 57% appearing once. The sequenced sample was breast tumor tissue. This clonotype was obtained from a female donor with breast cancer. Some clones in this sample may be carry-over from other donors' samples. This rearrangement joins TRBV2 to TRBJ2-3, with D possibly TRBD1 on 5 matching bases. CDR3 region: CASSKTATQYF. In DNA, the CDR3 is TGTGCCAGCAGCAAGACAGCTACGCAGTATTTT.